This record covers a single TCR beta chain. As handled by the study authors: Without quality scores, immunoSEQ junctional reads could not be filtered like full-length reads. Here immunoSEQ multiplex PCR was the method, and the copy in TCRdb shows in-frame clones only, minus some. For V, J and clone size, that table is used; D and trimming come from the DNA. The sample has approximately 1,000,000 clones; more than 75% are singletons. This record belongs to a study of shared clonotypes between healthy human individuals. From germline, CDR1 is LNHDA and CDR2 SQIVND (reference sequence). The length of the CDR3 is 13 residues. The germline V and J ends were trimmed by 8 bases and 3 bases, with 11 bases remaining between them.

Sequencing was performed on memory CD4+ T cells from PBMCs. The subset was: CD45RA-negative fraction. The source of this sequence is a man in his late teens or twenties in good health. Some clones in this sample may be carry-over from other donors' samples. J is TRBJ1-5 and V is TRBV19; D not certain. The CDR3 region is CASDRVTNQPQHF. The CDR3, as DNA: TGTGCCAGTGATAGGGTTACCAATCAGCCCCAGCATTTT.